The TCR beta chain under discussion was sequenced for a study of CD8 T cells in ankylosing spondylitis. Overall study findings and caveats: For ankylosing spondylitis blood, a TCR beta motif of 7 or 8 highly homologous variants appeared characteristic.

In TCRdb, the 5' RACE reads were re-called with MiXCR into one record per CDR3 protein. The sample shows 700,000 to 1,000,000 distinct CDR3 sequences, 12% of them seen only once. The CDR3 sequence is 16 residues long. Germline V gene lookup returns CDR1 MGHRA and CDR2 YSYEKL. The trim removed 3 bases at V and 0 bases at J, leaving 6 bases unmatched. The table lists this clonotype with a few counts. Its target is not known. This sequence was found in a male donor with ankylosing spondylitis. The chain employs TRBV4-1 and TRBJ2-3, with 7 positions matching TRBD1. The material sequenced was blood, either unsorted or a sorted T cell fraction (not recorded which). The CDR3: CASSQPGQMSTDTQYF. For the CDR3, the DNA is TGCGCCAGCAGCCAGCCGGGACAGATGAGCACAGATACGCAGTATTTT.